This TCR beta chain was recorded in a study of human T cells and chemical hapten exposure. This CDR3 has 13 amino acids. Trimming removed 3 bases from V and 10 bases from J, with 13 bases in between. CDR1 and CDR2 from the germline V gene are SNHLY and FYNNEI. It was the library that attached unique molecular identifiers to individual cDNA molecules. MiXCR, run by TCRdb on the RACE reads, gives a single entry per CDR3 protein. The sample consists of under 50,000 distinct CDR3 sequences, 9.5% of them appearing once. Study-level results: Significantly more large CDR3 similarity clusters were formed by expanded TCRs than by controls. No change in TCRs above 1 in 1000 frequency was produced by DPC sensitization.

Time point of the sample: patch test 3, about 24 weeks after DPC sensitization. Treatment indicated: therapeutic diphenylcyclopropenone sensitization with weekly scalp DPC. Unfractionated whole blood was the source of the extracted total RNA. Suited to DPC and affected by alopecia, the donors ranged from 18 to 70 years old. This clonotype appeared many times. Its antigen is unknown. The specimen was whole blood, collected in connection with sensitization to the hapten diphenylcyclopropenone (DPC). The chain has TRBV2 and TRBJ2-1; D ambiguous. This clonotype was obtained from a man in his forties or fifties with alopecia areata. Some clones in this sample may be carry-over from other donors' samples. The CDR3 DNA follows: TGTGCCAGCAGTGAGAACTTCCTCCCGGAGCAGTTCTTC. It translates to CASSENFLPEQFF.